Below, one T cell receptor (beta chain) is given with its context. This clone's antigen is unknown. Per-base quality was not reported, and no clone a single base away is much larger than it. The record originates from a study of cytomegalovirus exposure and HLA in healthy donors (dated by TCRdb to about 2017). As for the study more broadly: According to an earlier analysis of 587 of the donors, about 180 million T cells yielded over 100 million unique TCR beta sequences and about 300 Gb of sequence data. An early release that covered fewer than 750 HLA-typed donors contained around 300 gigabases of sequencing data and some 87 million unique TCR sequences. Of the 300 to 400 genotyped donors, approximately 80% fell in the genetic ancestry cluster associated with self-reported Caucasian donors. The study was designed to test whether signatures of past pathogen exposure could be identified by cataloging public T cell receptors. The study profiled the T cell repertoires of some 610 subjects by immunosequencing and related them to cytomegalovirus serostatus. Besides the first cohort of more than 650 subjects, a separate validation cohort made up of 120 different subjects was used. To predict cytomegalovirus infection status, the study brought together high-throughput TCR immunosequencing, statistical association of individual TCRs with disease status, and machine learning. A later analysis re-examined previously published TCR beta repertoires from over 500 donors and added high-resolution HLA genotyping to investigate patterns of TCR occurrence. The later analysis used no new phenotypic data to find candidate immune exposures, relying instead on TCR beta sequences and their occurrence across donors. An earlier analysis of some 600 of the donors applied high-throughput TCR beta sequencing to assess whether each TCR beta V gene segment acted as functional or pseudogenic. Donor age, sex, ethnicity and CMV serostatus were compiled alongside the repertoire data. Genome-wide SNP genotypes for about 60% of the roughly 700 donors were used in a later genetic analysis, which treated that subset as a discovery cohort. Every discovery cohort repertoire had been produced on one sequencing platform. Class I and class II HLA loci were covered by the typing at four-digit resolution. The number of typed donors differed by locus: roughly 629-640 for A, B, C, DRB1 and DQB1; approximately 540 for DQA1; around 580 for DPA1; and some 450 for DPB1. Because of strong linkage in the cohort, roughly 5 DR-DQ haplotypes were treated as single units for association and clustering. Among roughly 400 genotyped donors of the cohort, an average of roughly 240,000 unique TCR beta nucleotide sequences were sequenced per donor, roughly a sixth of them non-productive. The research as a whole found: Because counts were too low, 15 to 20 rarely observed V segments, including chromosome 9 orphons, were excluded from the earlier analysis of 587 of the donors. The 87-base-pair reads could not distinguish some IMGT-functional V segments, including TRBV6-2 and TRBV6-3, so those segments were excluded. In a later analysis, HLA-associated TCR beta chains were found to be more clonally expanded and to have lower generation probabilities than equally common non-associated chains. In a later genetic analysis, fewer N-insertions in productive TCRs were reported among donors in an Asian-associated ancestry cluster than the 666-donor mean. Several of the top co-occurrence clusters appeared to be linked to parvovirus B19, influenza, CMV and Epstein-Barr virus, according to a later analysis. The classifier was reported to diagnose cytomegalovirus status with high specificity and sensitivity in both the original cohort and the validation cohort. In an earlier analysis of about 600 of the donors, most TCR beta V segments appeared in productive rearrangements about 90% or about 30% of the time, broadly matching IMGT annotations. The sequencing pipeline was judged likely to have produced a cluster of highly shared sequence variants as a technical artifact. In vitro tests confirmed that a few of the cytomegalovirus-associated TCR beta chains recognize cytomegalovirus antigens. Because HLA typing was missing for some donors at each locus, association tests included only the typed subset. Most CMV-associated TCR beta chains appeared to be HLA-restricted in a later analysis, and the HLA associations seemed to be driven largely by CMV exposure. The only immune exposure information available for the cohort was CMV serostatus. Assigning TCR associations to individual alleles was difficult when HLA alleles, especially DR and DQ, strongly co-occurred. The study gave a list of some 150 TCR beta chains associated with cytomegalovirus. While some public TCRs were present in many individuals, most TCR sequences turned up only very rarely across donors. A later analysis associated approximately 17,000 TCR beta sequences with specific HLA alleles at a false discovery rate of 0.05. According to the authors, the approach could potentially be generalized to other disease states and immunological phenotypes. Linkage disequilibrium might explain the correlated functional status among segregating V segments, but an unknown experimental factor could not be ruled out. In a later analysis, the rate of TCR association differed among HLA loci, with DRB1 alleles having the most associated TCRs and HLA-C alleles having the fewest. A further reported finding was that TCR beta sequences accurately predicted the HLA-A and HLA-B alleles for most subjects in the first cohort. Roughly uniform sequencing depth across donors was assumed in presence/absence analyses, although this assumption may not hold. Only TCR beta chains were sequenced in this cohort, and the absence of alpha or paired-chain data limited detectable features. An association between a missense DCLRE1C variant and V-gene and J-gene trimming of TCR beta chains was found in a later genetic analysis and replicated in an independent cohort.

V loses 3 bases of germline sequence and J loses 0 bases, and the interval between the two ends is 15 bases. The germline V gene (reference sequence) supplies CDR1 LNHDA and CDR2 SQIVND. The CDR3 contains 17 residues, cysteine and phenylalanine counted. Of the read, only the CDR3 DNA is kept; its 51 bases are in frame from base 1. The receptor library was made with the immunoSEQ multiplex PCR assay. The multiplex PCR relied on a mix of 60 forward primers for TCR Vbeta segments and 13 reverse primers for TCR Jbeta segments. The CDR3 region of rearranged TCR beta genes was amplified from genomic DNA with a multiplex PCR assay. On the Illumina HiSeq System, the amplified TCR beta libraries were sequenced as 87-base-pair reads. For the original study's pipeline: In a later analysis, 77 million or so unique TCR beta chains were counted across the approximately 620 repertoires, and about 10 million of these chains were shared by at least two donors. Raw reads were error-corrected and collapsed into unique sequences with a nearest-neighbor algorithm that merged closely related sequences to remove PCR and sequencing errors. To assign V, D and J gene segments, CDR3 sequences were aligned to IMGT reference sequences. For a sequence to be retained, at least a six-nucleotide match to both a V gene segment and a J gene segment was required. Rearrangements were classified as productive when the CDR3 lacked stop codons and remained in frame with V and J, and all other rearrangements were classified as non-productive. CDR3 was defined according to IMGT convention as the region running from the second conserved V-encoded cysteine to the conserved J-encoded phenylalanine. Sequences without an unambiguous match to a single V gene segment were excluded from the earlier analysis of over 500 of the donors. An earlier analysis of a few hundred of the donors called V segments functional above 56.7% productive rearrangements and segregating when the between-donor standard deviation exceeded 5%. A statistical classification framework was built for diagnosing cytomegalovirus status from the catalog of TCR beta chain sequences. V and J gene assignment, in a later analysis, came from comparing TCR nucleotide sequences with IMGT/GENE-DB human TR gene sequences. The TCRdist pipeline was used in a later analysis to assign CDR3 sequences and most-parsimonious VDJ recombination scenarios. In a later analysis, each TCR beta chain was defined by its CDR3 amino acid sequence together with its V-gene family, and reads without a unique V-gene family were excluded. To address suspected cross-contamination and a sequencing artifact, a later analysis removed several hundred highly shared, low-generation-probability nucleotide sequences. In a later analysis, a clonal expansion index for each public chain was calculated from normalized within-repertoire ranks of inferred template counts. In a later analysis, generation probabilities were computed with a VDJ recombination model fitted to out-of-frame rearrangements, and the resulting probabilities were checked against IGoR. Hypergeometric tests were used in a later analysis to score TCR-TCR, TCR-HLA and TCR-CMV co-occurrence, with a repertoire-size bias correction applied to the TCR pairs. To estimate false discovery rates, a later analysis permuted the HLA or CMV assignments 20 times. In a later analysis, co-occurring TCRs were grouped using DBSCAN, with TCRdist sequence similarity added in when clustering inside HLA-allele-positive subsets. Co-occurrence clustering excluded repertoires with fewer than 30,000 or more than 120,000 public chains, plus five with anomalous nucleotide sharing. TCRdb re-hosts the immuneACCESS table, in-frame sequences only. Its copies lack some clones; in the studies checked, an unresolved V gene accounts for under half of them, and the cause for the rest is not known. V and J calls and clone size are as listed in that table; D and trimming were resolved from the DNA. For this sample there are about 150,000 clones; around 77% appear just once. Approximately 2% of the sample is taken by the ten largest.

The cohort consisted of some 670 healthy bone marrow donors. Cohort members were all nominally healthy when sampled, although unrecorded immune exposures were likely present. The donor was CMV seronegative and belonged to the group of roughly 330 seronegative cohort members. A peripheral blood sample was provided by each donor, and peripheral blood mononuclear cells were used for TCR beta sequencing. Genomic DNA extraction from the blood cell samples was performed with the Qiagen DNeasy Blood Extraction Kit. The sequencing input was PBMCs. This TCR derives from a man aged 25 to 40 in good health and CMV-seronegative. In this chain, TRBV19 is recombined with TRBJ2-1, with TRBD2 perhaps the D gene, on 6 matching bases. The DNA sequence is as follows: TGTGCCAGTAGTATCTCCCACGGGAGAACCTCCTACAATGAGCAGTTCTTC. Protein translation: CASSISHGRTSYNEQFF.